This T cell receptor beta chain stems from a study of T cells after yellow fever vaccination. This clonotype has just a few counts. The CDR3 contains 14 residues. The V and J ends lost 3 bases and 1 base respectively, with 9 bases between them. The germline gives CDR1 LGHNT, CDR2 FRNRAP. In TCRdb, the 5' RACE reads were re-called with MiXCR into one record per CDR3 protein. This table has some 340,000 distinct CDR3 sequences, approximately 4% appearing once. The V gene is TRBV12-5, the J gene TRBJ1-1; D not resolved. The specimen was PBMCs, collected 5 days after the yellow fever booster vaccination. This TCR was sampled from a man aged 18-30 years who received the YFV17D yellow fever vaccine. The CDR3 reads CASGFRVWNTEAFF. The CDR3 nucleotides are TGTGCTAGTGGTTTTAGGGTGTGGAACACTGAAGCTTTCTTT.